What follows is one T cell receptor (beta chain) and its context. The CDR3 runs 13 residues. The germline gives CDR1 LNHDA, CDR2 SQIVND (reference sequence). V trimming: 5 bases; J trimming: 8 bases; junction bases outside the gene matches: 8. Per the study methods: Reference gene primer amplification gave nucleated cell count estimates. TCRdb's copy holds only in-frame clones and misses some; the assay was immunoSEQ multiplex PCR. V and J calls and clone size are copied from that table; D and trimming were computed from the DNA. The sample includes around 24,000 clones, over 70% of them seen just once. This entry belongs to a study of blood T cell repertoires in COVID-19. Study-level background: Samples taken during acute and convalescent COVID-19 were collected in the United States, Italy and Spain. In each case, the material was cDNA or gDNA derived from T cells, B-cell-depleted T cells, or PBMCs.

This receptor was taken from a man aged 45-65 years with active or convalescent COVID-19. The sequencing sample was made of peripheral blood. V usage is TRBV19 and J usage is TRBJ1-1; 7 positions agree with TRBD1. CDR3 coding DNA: TGTGCCAGTAGTCGTGACAGGGTCTCCGAAGCTTTCTTT. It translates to CASSRDRVSEAFF.